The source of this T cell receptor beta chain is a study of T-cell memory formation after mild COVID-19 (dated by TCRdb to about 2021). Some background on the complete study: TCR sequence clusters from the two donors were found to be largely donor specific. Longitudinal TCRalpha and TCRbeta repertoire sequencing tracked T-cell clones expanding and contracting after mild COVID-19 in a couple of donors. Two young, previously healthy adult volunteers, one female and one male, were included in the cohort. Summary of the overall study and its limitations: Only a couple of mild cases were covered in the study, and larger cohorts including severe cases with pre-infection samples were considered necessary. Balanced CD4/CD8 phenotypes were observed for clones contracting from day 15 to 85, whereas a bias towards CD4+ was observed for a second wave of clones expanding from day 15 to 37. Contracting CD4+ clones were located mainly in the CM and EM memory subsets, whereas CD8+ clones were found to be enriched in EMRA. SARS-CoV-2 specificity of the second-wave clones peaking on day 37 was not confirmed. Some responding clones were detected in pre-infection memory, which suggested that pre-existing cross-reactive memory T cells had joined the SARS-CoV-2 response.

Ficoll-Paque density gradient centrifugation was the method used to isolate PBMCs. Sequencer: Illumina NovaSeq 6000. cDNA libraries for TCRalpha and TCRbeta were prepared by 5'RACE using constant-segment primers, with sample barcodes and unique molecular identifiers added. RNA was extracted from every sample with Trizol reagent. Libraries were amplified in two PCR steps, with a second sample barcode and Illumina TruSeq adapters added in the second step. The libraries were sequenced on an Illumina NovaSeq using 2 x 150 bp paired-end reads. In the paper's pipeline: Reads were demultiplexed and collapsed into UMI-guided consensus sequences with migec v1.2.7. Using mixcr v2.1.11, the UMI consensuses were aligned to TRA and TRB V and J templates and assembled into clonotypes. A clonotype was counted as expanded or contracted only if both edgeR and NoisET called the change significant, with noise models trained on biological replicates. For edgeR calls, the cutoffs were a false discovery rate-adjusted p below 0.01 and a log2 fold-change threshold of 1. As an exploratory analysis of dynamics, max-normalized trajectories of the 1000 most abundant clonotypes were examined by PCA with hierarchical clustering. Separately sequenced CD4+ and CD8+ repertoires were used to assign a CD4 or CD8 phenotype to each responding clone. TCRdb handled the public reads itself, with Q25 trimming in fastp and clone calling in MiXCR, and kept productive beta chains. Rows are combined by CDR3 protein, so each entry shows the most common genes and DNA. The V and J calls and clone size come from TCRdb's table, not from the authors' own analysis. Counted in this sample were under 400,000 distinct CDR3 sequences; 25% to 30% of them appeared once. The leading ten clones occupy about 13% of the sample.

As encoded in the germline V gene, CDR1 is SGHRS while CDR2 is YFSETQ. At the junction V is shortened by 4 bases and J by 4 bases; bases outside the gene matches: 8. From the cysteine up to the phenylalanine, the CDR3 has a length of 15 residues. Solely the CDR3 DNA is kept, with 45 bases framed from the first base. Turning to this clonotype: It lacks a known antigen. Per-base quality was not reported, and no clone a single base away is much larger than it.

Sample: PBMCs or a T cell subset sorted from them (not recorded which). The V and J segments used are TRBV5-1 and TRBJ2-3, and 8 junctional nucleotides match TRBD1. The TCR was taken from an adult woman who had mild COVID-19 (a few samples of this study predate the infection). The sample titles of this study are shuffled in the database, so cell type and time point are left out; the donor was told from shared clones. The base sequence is TGCGCCAGCAGCCCGACAGGGGTCACCGCAGATACGCAGTATTTT. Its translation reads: CASSPTGVTADTQYF.